Here is one T cell receptor (beta chain) with its context. No cognate antigen has been identified for it. No base quality values were provided; no much bigger clone lies one nucleotide off. The time point label corresponds to: about 28 days (+/-7) after the second vaccine dose. The treatment or condition tag for this specimen amounts to: meningococcal conjugate vaccine given as trial control. The vaccinee samples were drawn from two UK trials, COV001 and COV002, one of which was a single-blind randomized controlled phase 2/3 trial testing AZD1222 (ChAdOx1 nCoV-19) in healthy adults. For TCRbeta chain sequencing, PBMC samples from trial participants were taken at day 0 and at day 28 after the second dose. A distance of 19 bases separates the germline ends of V and J, which lose 2 bases and 0 bases respectively. The CDR3 covers 18 residues, taking in both the cysteine and the phenylalanine. Just CDR3 DNA is preserved here, 54 bases in frame from base 1. In the germline V gene, CDR1 corresponds to MNHEY and CDR2 to SVGEGT.

This sample stems from a study of T cell responses to AZD1222 COVID-19 vaccine (dated by TCRdb to about 2021). Study-wide context: TCR sequencing was performed for roughly 240 trial participants, of whom about 200 were given two doses of AZD1222 and some 26 were given two doses of MenACWY control vaccine. Trial participants were enrolled by age into 18-55, 56-69 and 70-plus year subgroups, with approximately 150, 28 and 58 TCR-sequenced participants respectively.

General conclusions and limits of the study: Participants were mostly white British, with more females than males. The authors suggested clonal diversity may have been underestimated. Nearly half of unique spike-specific TCRs reportedly recognized epitopes outside regions mutated in the B.1.351 and B.1.1.7 variants. Conclusions about previously exposed vaccinees are limited because only five or six AZD1222 recipients were SARS-CoV-2 seropositive at baseline. Because no samples from the day 14 peak response were available, repertoires could be characterized only after the peak T cell response. After two AZD1222 doses, spike-specific TCR breadth and depth were significantly higher than at day 0 and than in MenACWY recipients. In the small 56-69-year group, the increase in depth fell short of significance, most likely because of low power. The whole spike protein was spanned by vaccine-associated CD4 TCRs, and dominant responses were seen in regions 160-218 and 743-854.

The CDR3 regions of human TCRbeta chains were analyzed by immunosequencing. Concerning the study's data processing: TCRs in the repertoires were compared against a reference library of SARS-CoV-2-specific TCRs that had been generated with the MIRA antigen-specificity platform. Breadth was defined as the fraction of unique TCRs that were SARS-CoV-2-associated. Depth was defined as the fraction of total T cells that were SARS-CoV-2-associated. Each spike-specific TCR was assigned to its reactive spike region and to a CD4 or CD8 class using the MIRA data. Log10-transformed breadth and depth values were compared by one-way ANOVA with Sidak's multiple comparisons tests. TCRdb holds this immuneACCESS table with in-frame rearrangements only. Some clones are missing; in checked studies, unresolved V genes explain under half, and the rest has no known cause. From that table come the V and J calls and clone size; the DNA was used to work out D and trimming. The sample records about 200,000 clones, around nine tenths of which are singletons. Clones ranked in the top ten supply less than 4% of the sample.

The sample consisted of peripheral blood, taken 28 days after the second dose of the MenACWY control vaccine. This TCR was recovered from an adult who received the MenACWY meningococcal vaccine as a control. The chain employs TRBV6-2 or TRBV6-3 and TRBJ1-1; TRBD1 could be the D gene, as 5 bases match. The CDR3 in this case is CASSYAPGLKIMNTEAFF. The nucleotide sequence is TGTGCCAGCAGTTACGCCCCGGGACTGAAGATCATGAACACTGAAGCTTTCTTT.